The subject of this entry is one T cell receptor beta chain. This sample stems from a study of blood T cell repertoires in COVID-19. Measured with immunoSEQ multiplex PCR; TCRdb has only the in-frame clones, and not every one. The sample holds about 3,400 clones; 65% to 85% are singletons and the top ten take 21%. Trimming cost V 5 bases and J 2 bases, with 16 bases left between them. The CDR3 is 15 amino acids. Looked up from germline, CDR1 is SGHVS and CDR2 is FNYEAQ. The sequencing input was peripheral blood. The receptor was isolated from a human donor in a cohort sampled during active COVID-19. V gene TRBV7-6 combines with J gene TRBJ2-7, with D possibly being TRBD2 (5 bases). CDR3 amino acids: CASSPTPMEAYEQYF. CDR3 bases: TGTGCCAGCAGCCCAACCCCGATGGAGGCCTACGAGCAGTACTTC.